The clone carrying this TCR beta chain is judged medium-sized. Its antigen is unknown. The size of this beta chain means little, since it is a stray read in a library made for alpha chains. The data were taken from a study of spatial heterogeneity in lung cancer. Whole-study findings and limits: Tumoral mutation counts were tracked by counts of expanded intratumoral alpha and beta TCRs.

TCRdb re-analysed the 5' RACE reads in MiXCR, keeping a single row per CDR3 protein. The sample shows some 5,000 distinct CDR3 sequences, 7.7% of them seen only once. Germline-derived CDR1 and CDR2 are SEHNR and FQNEAQ (reference sequence). V was clipped by 3 bases and J by 0 bases; unmatched bases: 1. This CDR3 is 14 amino acids long. As for time point: sample taken at primary tumor resection. The clonotype comes from a female donor with early-stage non-small cell lung cancer. The chain links TRBV7-9 to TRBJ2-5, with 7 bases identical to TRBD2. This specimen was lung tumor tissue, taken at surgery. The chain's CDR3 is CASSLREHQETQYF. DNA for the CDR3: TGTGCCAGCAGCTTGCGGGAGCACCAAGAGACCCAGTACTTC. The variable domain in full, with the rest retrieved from reference TRBV7-9 and TRBJ2-5, is DTGVSQNPRHKITKRGQNVTFRCDPISEHNRLYWYRQTLGQGPEFLTYFQNEAQLEKSRLLSDRFSAERPKGSFSTLEIQRTEQGDSAMYLCASSLREHQETQYFGPGTRLLVL.